This T cell receptor (beta chain) was captured in a study of blood T cell repertoires in COVID-19. Turning to the study itself: Spain, Italy and the United States supplied samples that represented acute and convalescent COVID-19. Nucleic acid was either cDNA or gDNA, and it came from T cells, B-cell-depleted T cells, or PBMCs.

As handled by the study authors: Amplification from reference gene primers served as the basis for estimated nucleated cell counts. The method was immunoSEQ multiplex PCR; TCRdb's version includes in-frame clones alone and lacks a portion of them. V and J calls plus clone size are reproduced from that table; the DNA served to infer D and trimming. The sample gives 65,000 to 80,000 clones, approximately 87% of which show up once; approximately 15% is in the top ten. CDR1 and CDR2 from the germline V gene are SGHTA and FQGNSA. This CDR3 is built from 15 residues. Trimming cost V 8 bases and J 4 bases, with 20 bases left between them.

The sequencing input was peripheral blood. The clonotype comes from a man older than 75 in a cohort sampled during active COVID-19. The gene calls are TRBV7-2 and TRBJ1-2, with unresolved D. The CDR3 here is CASATPTVSTYGYTF. The CDR3 DNA reads TGTGCCAGCGCCACACCCACCGTCAGTACCTATGGCTACACCTTC.